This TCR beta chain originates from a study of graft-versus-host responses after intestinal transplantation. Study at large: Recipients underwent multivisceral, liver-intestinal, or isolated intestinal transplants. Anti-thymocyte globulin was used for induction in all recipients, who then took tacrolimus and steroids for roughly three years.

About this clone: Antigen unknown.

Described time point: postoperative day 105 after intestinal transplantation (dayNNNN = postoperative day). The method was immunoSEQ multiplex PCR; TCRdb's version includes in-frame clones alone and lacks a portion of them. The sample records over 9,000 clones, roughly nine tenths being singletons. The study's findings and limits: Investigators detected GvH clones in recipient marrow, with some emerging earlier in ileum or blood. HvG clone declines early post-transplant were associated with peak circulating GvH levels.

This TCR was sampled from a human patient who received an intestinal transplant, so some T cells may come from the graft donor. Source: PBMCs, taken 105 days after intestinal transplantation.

CDR3 region: CASPPPDYSPAESQYF. DNA for the CDR3: TGTGCCAGTCCGCCGCCCGACTACTCCCCGGCCGAGTCCCAGTACTTC. The chain uses TRBV28 and TRBJ2-5; D might be TRBD2 (5 bases). CDR3 length equals 16 residues. V was trimmed by 9 bases and J by 9 bases, leaving 29 bases between them. Germline lookup yields CDR1 MDHEN and CDR2 SYDVKM.